The clone carrying this T cell receptor (beta chain) was recorded once. These data come from a study of blood T cell repertoires in COVID-19. Study-level information: Some COVID-19 samples were acute and others convalescent; all came from the United States, Italy and Spain.

Per the germline V gene, CDR1 is LGHDT and CDR2 is YNNKEL (reference sequence). V lost 0 bases and J lost 4; bases outside the gene matches: 5. The CDR3 sequence is 16 residues long. Measured with immunoSEQ multiplex PCR; TCRdb has only the in-frame clones, and not every one. The data show over 45,000 clones, roughly four fifths seen once. The sequencing input was peripheral blood. V usage is TRBV3-1 (or the pseudogene TRBV3-2) and J usage is TRBJ2-3, with TRBD2 matching 9 bases. This TCR derives from an elderly woman with acute or convalescent COVID-19. The CDR3 DNA sequence: TGTGCCAGCAGCCAAGACAGCGGGAGGATCGCAGATACGCAGTATTTT. Its protein is CASSQDSGRIADTQYF.